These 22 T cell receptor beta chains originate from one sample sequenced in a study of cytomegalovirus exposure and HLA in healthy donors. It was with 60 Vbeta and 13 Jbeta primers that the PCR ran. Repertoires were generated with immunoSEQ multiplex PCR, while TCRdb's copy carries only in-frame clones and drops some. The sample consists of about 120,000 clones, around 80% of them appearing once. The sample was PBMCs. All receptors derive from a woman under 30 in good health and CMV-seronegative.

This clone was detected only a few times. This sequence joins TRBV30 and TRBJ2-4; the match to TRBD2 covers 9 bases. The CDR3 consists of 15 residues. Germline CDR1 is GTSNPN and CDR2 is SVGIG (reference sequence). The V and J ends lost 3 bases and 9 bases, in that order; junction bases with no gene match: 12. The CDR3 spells CAWSGTAGGRSIQYF. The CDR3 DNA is TGTGCCTGGAGCGGGACAGCGGGAGGCAGAAGCATTCAGTACTTC.

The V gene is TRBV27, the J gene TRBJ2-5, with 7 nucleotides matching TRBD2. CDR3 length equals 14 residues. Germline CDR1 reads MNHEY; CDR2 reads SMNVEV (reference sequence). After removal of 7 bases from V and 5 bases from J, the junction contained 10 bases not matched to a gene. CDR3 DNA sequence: TGTGCCAGCAACTTTATTGGGGAGGGGGAGACCCAGTACTTC. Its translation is CASNFIGEGETQYF.

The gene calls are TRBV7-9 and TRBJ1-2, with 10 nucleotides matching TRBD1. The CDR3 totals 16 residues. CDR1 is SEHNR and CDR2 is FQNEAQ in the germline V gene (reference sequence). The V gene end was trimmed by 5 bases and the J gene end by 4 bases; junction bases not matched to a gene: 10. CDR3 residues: CASSLVQDRGIYGYTF. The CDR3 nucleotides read TGTGCCAGCAGCCTGGTTCAGGACAGGGGGATCTATGGCTACACCTTC.

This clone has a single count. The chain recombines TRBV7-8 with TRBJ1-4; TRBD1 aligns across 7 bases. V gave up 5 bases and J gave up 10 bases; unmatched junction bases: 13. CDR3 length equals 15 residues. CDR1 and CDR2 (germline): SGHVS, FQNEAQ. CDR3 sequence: CASSGDRVLIRKLFF. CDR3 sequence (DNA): TGTGCCAGCAGCGGAGACAGGGTCTTAATAAGAAAACTGTTTTTT.

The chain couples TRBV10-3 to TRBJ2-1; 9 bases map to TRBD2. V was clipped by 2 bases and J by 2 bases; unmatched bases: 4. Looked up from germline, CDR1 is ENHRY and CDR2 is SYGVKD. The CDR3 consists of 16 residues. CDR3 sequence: CAISEDRGRAYNEQFF. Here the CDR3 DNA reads TGTGCCATCAGTGAGGATCGCGGGAGGGCCTACAATGAGCAGTTCTTC.

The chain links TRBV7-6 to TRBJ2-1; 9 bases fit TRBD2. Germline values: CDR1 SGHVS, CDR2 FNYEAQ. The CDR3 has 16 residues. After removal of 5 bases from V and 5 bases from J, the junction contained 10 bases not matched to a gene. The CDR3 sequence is CASSPRSAGGNNEQFF. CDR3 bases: TGTGCCAGCAGCCCCCGTTCCGCGGGGGGGAACAATGAGCAGTTCTTC.

The CDR3 protein is CASSRGQAVPPTEQYF. DNA of the CDR3: TGCGCCAGCAGCCGCGGACAGGCGGTCCCTCCCACCGAGCAGTACTTC. The chain has TRBV5-1 and TRBJ2-7; 7 bases map to TRBD1. V was clipped by 4 bases and J by 6 bases; unmatched bases: 16. CDR1 is SGHRS, CDR2 YFSETQ, per germline. The CDR3 covers 16 residues. The full variable domain, rest sourced from reference TRBV5-1 and TRBJ2-7, is KAGVTQTPRYLIKTRGQQVTLSCSPISGHRSVSWYQQTPGQGLQFLFEYFSETQRNKGNFPGRFSGRQFSNSRSEMNVSTLELGDSALYLCASSRGQAVPPTEQYFGPGTRLTVT.

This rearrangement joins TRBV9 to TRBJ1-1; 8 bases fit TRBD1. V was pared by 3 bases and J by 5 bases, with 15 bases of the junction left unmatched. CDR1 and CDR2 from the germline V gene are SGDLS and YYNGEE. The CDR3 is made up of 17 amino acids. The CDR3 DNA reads TGTGCCAGCAGCGCAGGGGGCGGATCGAGGTCTGGGACTGAAGCTTTCTTT. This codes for CASSAGGGSRSGTEAFF.

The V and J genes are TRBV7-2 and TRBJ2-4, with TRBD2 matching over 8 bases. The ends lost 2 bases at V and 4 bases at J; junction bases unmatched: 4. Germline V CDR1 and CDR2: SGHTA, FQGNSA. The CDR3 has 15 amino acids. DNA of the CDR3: TGTGCCAGCAGCTTACTGGCTAGCGGGAAAAACATTCAGTACTTC. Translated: CASSLLASGKNIQYF. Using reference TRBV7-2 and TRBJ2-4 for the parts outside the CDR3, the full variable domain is GAGVSQSPSNKVTEKGKDVELRCDPISGHTALYWYRQSLGQGLEFLIYFQGNSAPDKSGLPSDRFSAERTGGSVSTLTIQRTQQEDSAVYLCASSLLASGKNIQYFGAGTRLSVL.

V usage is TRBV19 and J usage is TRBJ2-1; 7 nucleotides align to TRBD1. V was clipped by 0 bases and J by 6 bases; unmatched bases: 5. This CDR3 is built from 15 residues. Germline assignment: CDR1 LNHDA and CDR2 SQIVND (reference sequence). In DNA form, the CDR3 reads TGTGCCAGTAGTATAGATCGGGCAGGGGGCAATGAGCAGTTCTTC. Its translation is CASSIDRAGGNEQFF.

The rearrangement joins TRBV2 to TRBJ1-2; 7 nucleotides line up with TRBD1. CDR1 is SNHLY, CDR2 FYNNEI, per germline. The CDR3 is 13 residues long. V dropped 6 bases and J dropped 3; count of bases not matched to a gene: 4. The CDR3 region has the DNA TGTGCCAGCAGGGGACAGTATGACTATGGCTACACCTTC. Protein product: CASRGQYDYGYTF.

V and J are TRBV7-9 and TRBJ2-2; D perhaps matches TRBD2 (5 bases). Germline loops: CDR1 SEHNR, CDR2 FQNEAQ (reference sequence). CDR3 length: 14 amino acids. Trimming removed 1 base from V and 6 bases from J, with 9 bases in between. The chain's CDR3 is CASSLGGEAGELFF. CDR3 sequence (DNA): TGTGCCAGCAGCTTAGGGGGAGAAGCCGGGGAGCTGTTTTTT.

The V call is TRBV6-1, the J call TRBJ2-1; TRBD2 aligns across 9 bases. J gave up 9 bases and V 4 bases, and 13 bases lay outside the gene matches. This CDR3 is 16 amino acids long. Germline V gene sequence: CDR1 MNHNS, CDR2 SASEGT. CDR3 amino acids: CASSVGLAGGPSEQFF. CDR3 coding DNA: TGTGCCAGCAGTGTAGGGCTGGCGGGAGGGCCTAGTGAGCAGTTCTTC.

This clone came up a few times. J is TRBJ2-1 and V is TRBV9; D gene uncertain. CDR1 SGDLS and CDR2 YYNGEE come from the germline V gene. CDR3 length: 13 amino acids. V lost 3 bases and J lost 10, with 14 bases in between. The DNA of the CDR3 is TGTGCCAGCAGCGCGCCTCTAGGAATGGAGCAGTTCTTC. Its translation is CASSAPLGMEQFF.

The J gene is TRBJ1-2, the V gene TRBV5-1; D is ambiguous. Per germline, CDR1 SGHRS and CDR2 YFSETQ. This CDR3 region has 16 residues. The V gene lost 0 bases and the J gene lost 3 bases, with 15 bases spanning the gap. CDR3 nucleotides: TGCGCCAGCAGCTTGGCGGGAGGACTGCCAGACTATGGCTACACCTTC. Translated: CASSLAGGLPDYGYTF.

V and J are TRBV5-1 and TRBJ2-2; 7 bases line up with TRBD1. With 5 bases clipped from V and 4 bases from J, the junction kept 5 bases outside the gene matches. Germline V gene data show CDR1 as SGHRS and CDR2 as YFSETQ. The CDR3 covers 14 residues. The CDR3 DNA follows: TGCGCCAGCAGAGAGGGGGCTGGCACCGGGGAGCTGTTTTTT. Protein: CASREGAGTGELFF.

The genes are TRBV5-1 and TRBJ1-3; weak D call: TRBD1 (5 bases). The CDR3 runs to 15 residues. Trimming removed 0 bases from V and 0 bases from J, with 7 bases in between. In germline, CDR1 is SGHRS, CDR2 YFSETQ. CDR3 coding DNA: TGCGCCAGCAGCTTGGAAGGGGCCTCTGGAAACACCATATATTTT. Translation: CASSLEGASGNTIYF.

CDR3 region: CASSQDPQGNYGYTF. CDR3 DNA sequence: TGCGCCAGCAGCCAAGATCCCCAGGGAAACTATGGCTACACCTTC. This chain links TRBV4-3 with TRBJ1-2, with a weak D call TRBD1 (5 bases). V gave up 0 bases and J gave up 2 bases, with 10 bases separating them. Per germline, CDR1 LGHNA and CDR2 YSLEER. This CDR3 is built from 15 residues.

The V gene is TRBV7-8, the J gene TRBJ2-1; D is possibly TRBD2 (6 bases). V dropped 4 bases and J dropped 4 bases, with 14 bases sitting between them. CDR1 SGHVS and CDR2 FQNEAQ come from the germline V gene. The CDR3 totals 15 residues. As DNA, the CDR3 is TGTGCCAGCAGCTCCCACGGAGGGTCTTACAATGAGCAGTTCTTC. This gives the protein CASSSHGGSYNEQFF.

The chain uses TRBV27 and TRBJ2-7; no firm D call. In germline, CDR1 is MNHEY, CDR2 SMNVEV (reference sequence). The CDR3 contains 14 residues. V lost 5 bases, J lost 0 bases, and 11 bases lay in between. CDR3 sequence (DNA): TGTGCCAGCAGTCCTCGACCAGGCTCCTACGAGCAGTACTTC. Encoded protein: CASSPRPGSYEQYF.

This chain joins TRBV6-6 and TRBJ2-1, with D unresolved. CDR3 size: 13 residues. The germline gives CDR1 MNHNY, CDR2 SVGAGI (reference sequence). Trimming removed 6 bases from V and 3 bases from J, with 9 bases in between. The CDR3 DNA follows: TGTGCCAGCAGACTACCTAACTACAATGAGCAGTTCTTC. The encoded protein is CASRLPNYNEQFF.

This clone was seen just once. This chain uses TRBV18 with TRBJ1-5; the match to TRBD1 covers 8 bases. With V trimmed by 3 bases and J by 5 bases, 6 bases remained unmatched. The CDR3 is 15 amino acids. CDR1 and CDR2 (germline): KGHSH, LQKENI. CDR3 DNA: TGTGCCAGCTCACCGCTGACAGGGGAGGATCAGCCCCAGCATTTT. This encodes CASSPLTGEDQPQHF.